These T cell receptor beta chains were read from a single sample in a study of neurological immune-mediated disorders. Each CDR3 protein is one row after TCRdb ran MiXCR on the 5' RACE reads. The sample lists about 59,000 distinct CDR3 sequences; nearly 25% were seen once. The sample was PBMCs. The receptor source for this set is a man aged 55 to 70 with HTLV-1-associated myelopathy (HAM/TSP). Both conserved end residues are part of each CDR3. The order of the fields is J gene, D gene, V gene, clone size, CDR3 protein, CDR3 DNA. A D gene is named only where the DNA matches it firmly. Size tells how often a clone was seen (once, few, many) or the class of an expanded clone, and some rows leave it out.

>TRBJ2-7|-|TRBV5-4|few
CASSLNLYEQYF
TGTGCCAGCAGCCTCAACCTCTACGAGCAGTACTTC
>TRBJ2-7|TRBD2|TRBV28|many
CATQFLREAAYEQYF
TGTGCCACCCAGTTCCTTCGGGAGGCAGCCTACGAGCAGTACTTC
>TRBJ1-1|-|TRBV5-1|-
CASSLLGGTEAFF
TGCGCCAGCAGCTTATTAGGGGGCACTGAAGCTTTCTTT
>TRBJ2-2|-|TRBV5-1|-
CASRPQGSGGELFF
TGCGCCAGCAGACCTCAGGGGAGTGGCGGGGAGCTGTTTTTT
>TRBJ1-4|-|TRBV6-5|many
CASSYSSGGKLFF
TGTGCCAGCAGTTACTCAAGTGGCGGAAAACTGTTTTTT
>TRBJ2-3|TRBD1|TRBV4-1|-
CASSQPGDRRDTQYF
TGCGCCAGCAGCCAACCTGGGGACAGGAGGGATACGCAGTATTTT
>TRBJ1-1|-|TRBV4-1|many
CASSQDYPKMNTEAFF
TGCGCCAGCAGCCAAGATTATCCGAAGATGAACACTGAAGCTTTCTTT
>TRBJ2-7|-|TRBV12-3/TRBV12-4|-
CASSLEYEQHF
TGTGCCAGCAGTTTAGAGTACGAGCAGCACTTC
>TRBJ1-5|-|TRBV18|-
CASSPPGDQPQHF
TGTGCCAGCTCACCACCGGGAGATCAGCCCCAGCATTTT
>TRBJ2-5|-|TRBV4-2|many
CASSQALGGTQYF
TGTGCCAGCAGCCAAGCCCTGGGAGGGACCCAGTACTTC
>TRBJ2-7|-|TRBV30|-
CAWSVGGSYEQYF
TGTGCCTGGAGTGTAGGTGGGAGCTACGAGCAGTACTTC
>TRBJ1-5|-|TRBV20-1|many
CSASPRGAWGNQPQHF
TGCAGTGCTAGTCCCCGGGGGGCTTGGGGCAATCAGCCCCAGCATTTT
>TRBJ2-7|TRBD1|TRBV10-3|many
CAISGRTGNEQYF
TGTGCCATCAGTGGCCGGACAGGGAACGAGCAGTACTTC
>TRBJ1-5|-|TRBV19|many
CASSSWSWDNQPQHF
TGTGCCAGTAGTAGTTGGAGCTGGGACAATCAGCCCCAGCATTTT
>TRBJ2-1|TRBD1|TRBV10-3|many
CAISLDRVREQFF
TGTGCCATCAGCCTGGACAGGGTGAGGGAGCAGTTCTTC
>TRBJ1-3|-|TRBV7-9|few
CASSSTGRNTIYF
TGTGCCAGCAGCTCCACAGGGAGAAACACCATATATTTT
>TRBJ2-7|-|TRBV20-1|many
CSASGGLTYEQYF
TGCAGTGCTAGTGGAGGGTTAACCTACGAGCAGTACTTC
>TRBJ1-2|-|TRBV10-3|-
CAITYGTDYGYTF
TGTGCCATCACCTACGGGACGGACTATGGCTACACCTTC
>TRBJ2-1|-|TRBV29-1|many
CSVAAYNEQFF
TGCAGCGTTGCAGCTTACAATGAGCAGTTCTTC
>TRBJ1-2|TRBD1|TRBV4-1|many
CASSQGDRANYGYTF
TGCGCCAGCAGCCAGGGGGACAGGGCTAACTATGGCTACACCTTC
>TRBJ2-7|TRBD1|TRBV27|many
CASSLAGGNPYEQYF
TGTGCCAGCAGTCTCGCAGGGGGAAATCCCTACGAGCAGTACTTC
>TRBJ2-2|TRBD2|TRBV10-3|many
CAISLAGPNTGELFF
TGTGCCATCAGCTTAGCGGGACCGAACACCGGGGAGCTGTTTTTT
>TRBJ2-2|-|TRBV20-1|medium-sized
CSASPSNTGELFF
TGCAGTGCTAGTCCTTCGAACACCGGGGAGCTGTTTTTT
>TRBJ2-2|-|TRBV5-1|many
CASSLEWGANTGELFF
TGCGCCAGCAGCTTGGAGTGGGGGGCGAACACCGGGGAGCTGTTTTTT
>TRBJ1-1|-|TRBV5-1|-
CASSATGGSVGAFF
TGCGCCAGCAGCGCCACCGGTGGATCGGTAGGAGCTTTCTTT
>TRBJ2-1|-|TRBV18|many
CASSPLNSGYEQFF
TGTGCCAGCTCACCACTTAATTCAGGGTACGAGCAGTTCTTC
>TRBJ2-1|TRBD1|TRBV20-1|-
CSTTGGPDYEQFF
TGCAGTACCACAGGGGGACCCGACTATGAGCAGTTCTTC
>TRBJ2-7|TRBD2|TRBV6-2/TRBV6-3|many
CASSSPVVAGTSYEQYF
TGTGCCAGCAGTTCCCCCGTGGTAGCGGGCACCTCCTACGAGCAGTACTTC
>TRBJ2-7|-|TRBV2|many
CANNIAGGDYEQYF
TGTGCCAATAACATAGCTGGAGGTGACTACGAGCAGTACTTC
>TRBJ2-5|-|TRBV5-1|few
CASARDTQETQYF
TGCGCCAGCGCTCGGGACACCCAAGAGACCCAGTACTTC
>TRBJ2-7|-|TRBV29-1|many
CSVARGSYEQYF
TGCAGCGTTGCCCGGGGCTCCTACGAGCAGTACTTC
>TRBJ2-2|-|TRBV4-1|-
CASSLARLAMNTGELFF
TGCGCCAGCAGCCTAGCGAGGCTAGCGATGAACACCGGGGAGCTGTTTTTT
>TRBJ2-3|-|TRBV7-9|many
CASSSDLPGEDTQYF
TGTGCCAGCAGCTCGGACCTCCCCGGGGAAGATACGCAGTATTTT
>TRBJ1-6|-|TRBV6-5|many
CGTRDGNSPLHF
TGTGGGACACGGGACGGTAATTCACCCCTCCACTTT
>TRBJ2-7|-|TRBV10-3|many
CAISGERGTYEQYF
TGTGCCATCAGTGGGGAGAGGGGGACCTACGAGCAGTACTTC
>TRBJ1-5|-|TRBV6-5|-
CASNPDGGNQPHHF
TGTGCCAGCAACCCGGACGGAGGCAATCAGCCCCATCATTTT
>TRBJ2-2|-|TRBV20-1|many
CSATPTGVANTGELFF
TGCAGTGCTACCCCGACTGGCGTAGCCAACACCGGGGAGCTGTTTTTT